This T cell receptor beta chain derives from a study of T cell responses to AZD1222 COVID-19 vaccine. About the study: It was second doses at about 4 or about 12 weeks that were pooled.

Clones were sequenced by immunoSEQ multiplex PCR, and TCRdb holds only the in-frame ones, with some missing. The sample has more than 150,000 clones, roughly 88% seen once. V was shortened by 0 bases and J by 6 bases, with 9 bases between the two germline ends. Germline loops: CDR1 MNHNS, CDR2 SASEGT. The CDR3 runs to 13 residues. The sequence came from an adult in good health. This specimen was peripheral blood, taken on day 0 of AZD1222 vaccination. This chain connects TRBV6-1 to TRBJ2-7; no definite D call. This CDR3 reads CASSEARGREQYF. In DNA, the CDR3 is TGTGCCAGCAGTGAAGCGCGTGGTCGCGAGCAGTACTTC.